The 32 T cell receptor beta chains reported below all come from one sample, sequenced in a study of Graves' ophthalmopathy and Graves' hyperthyroidism. Using RNA transcripts, the TCR beta CDR3 regions were amplified. RT-PCR in the first round used HTBI primers; a second-round multiplex PCR followed. Via MiXCR, TCRdb re-called the multiplex PCR reads, giving one row per CDR3 protein. The sample records some 47,000 distinct CDR3 sequences, around half being singletons. Sequencing was performed on peripheral blood. The receptors were gathered from an adult man with Graves' ophthalmopathy.

In its sample, this clonotype was seen many times. The CDR3 spells CASSLGPPSSYNSPLHF. The CDR3 DNA sequence: TGTGCCAGCAGCTTAGGACCCCCGAGCTCCTATAATTCACCCCTCCACTTT. The genes are TRBV7-9 and TRBJ1-6, with no clear D. Looked up from germline, CDR1 is SEHNR and CDR2 is FQNEAQ (reference sequence). The length of the CDR3 is 17 residues. Trimming cost V 1 base and J 0 bases, with 10 bases left between them.

The chain employs TRBV20-1 and TRBJ2-7; D is unclear. Germline-derived CDR1 and CDR2 are DFQATT and SNEGSKA (reference sequence). V was clipped by 6 bases and J by 6 bases, with 21 bases between them. There are 14 residues in the CDR3. This CDR3 is CSAISDPTDPEQYF. In DNA, the CDR3 is TGCAGTGCCATTAGTGACCCAACCGACCCCGAGCAGTACTTC.

The V and J genes are TRBV10-3 and TRBJ2-6; TRBD1 matches at 10 bases. The CDR3 is made up of 17 amino acids. Losses at the gene ends were 6 bases for V and 0 bases for J; bases not matched to a gene: 5. Germline-derived CDR1 and CDR2 are ENHRY and SYGVKD. CDR3 coding DNA: TGTGCCATCAGCCCGACAGGGGGCGGCTCTGGGGCCAACGTCCTGACTTTC. Its protein product is CAISPTGGGSGANVLTF.

This clonotype was observed many times. The rearrangement uses TRBV28 and TRBJ2-7, with D perhaps matching TRBD1 or TRBD2 (5 bases each). V was cut by 2 bases and J by 3 bases, with 11 bases left in between. The CDR3 totals 14 residues. The germline V gene encodes CDR1 MDHEN and CDR2 SYDVKM. CDR3 in DNA: TGTGCCAGCAGTTTAGGCAGGGACCACTACGAGCAGTACTTC. Translation gives CASSLGRDHYEQYF.

This clonotype is labeled medium-sized. The genes are TRBV20-1 and TRBJ2-7; 8 bases map to TRBD1. The ends lost 6 bases at V and 2 bases at J; junction bases unmatched: 6. This CDR3 is 13 amino acids long. Germline V gene data show CDR1 as DFQATT and CDR2 as SNEGSKA (reference sequence). The CDR3 region has the DNA TGCAGTGCAACCGGACAGGGTGCCTACGAGCAGTACTTC. Translated, it gives CSATGQGAYEQYF.

In its sample, this clonotype was seen many times. V gene TRBV2 combines with J gene TRBJ1-4; D is ambiguous. The CDR3 length is 12 residues. Germline CDR1 is SNHLY and CDR2 is FYNNEI. Trimming took off 4 bases at V and 8 bases at J, with 8 bases between the two ends. CDR3 sequence reads: CASSAEDEKLFF. CDR3 sequence (DNA): TGTGCCAGCAGTGCCGAGGACGAAAAACTGTTTTTT.

The chain links TRBV7-9 to TRBJ2-7; no clear D. Germline CDR1 is SEHNR and CDR2 is FQNEAQ (reference sequence). The CDR3 spans 13 residues. V lost 2 bases and J 0 bases, leaving 5 bases between the germline ends. In DNA form, the CDR3 reads TGTGCCAGCAGCTTAAGTAACTCCTACGAGCAGTACTTC. Encoded protein: CASSLSNSYEQYF.

The table lists this clonotype with many counts. The chain links TRBV5-8 to TRBJ1-3; the D gene is possibly TRBD1 (6 bases). Trimming left V 3 bases short and J 0 bases short, with 16 bases between. The length of the CDR3 is 17 residues. Germline V CDR1 and CDR2: SGHTS, YDEGEE. The CDR3 loop is CASSSTDRSISGNTIYF. In nucleotides, the CDR3 is TGTGCCAGCAGCTCGACAGACAGGTCGATCTCTGGAAACACCATATATTTT.

This clonotype was detected once. The junction shows a germline mismatch at one end, possibly a read error. V is TRBV5-1 and J is TRBJ1-6; 8 nucleotides match TRBD1. The CDR3 covers 15 residues. Germline CDR1 SGHRS, CDR2 YFSETQ. The CDR3 is CASSLDYRGTSPLHF. The CDR3, as DNA: TGTGCCAGCAGCTTAGATTACAGGGGGACTTCACCCCTCCACTTT. The variable domain in full, completed from reference TRBV5-1 and TRBJ1-6, reads KAGVTQTPRYLIKTRGQQVTLSCSPISGHRSVSWYQQTPGQGLQFLFEYFSETQRNKGNFPGRFSGRQFSNSRSEMNVSTLELGDSALYLCASSLDYRGTSPLHFGNGTRLTVT.

The gene calls are TRBV10-3 and TRBJ2-3; D is undetermined. In germline, CDR1 is ENHRY, CDR2 SYGVKD. The CDR3 consists of 13 residues. Trimming removed 7 bases from V and 2 bases from J, with 10 bases in between. The CDR3 here is CAIKSDLTDTQYF. CDR3 DNA sequence: TGTGCCATCAAAAGCGACCTCACAGATACGCAGTATTTT.

This clonotype was seen many times. The V and J genes are TRBV5-1 and TRBJ1-1; maybe TRBD1 (6 bases). Looked up from germline, CDR1 is SGHRS and CDR2 is YFSETQ. The ends were cut back, 4 bases at V and 1 base at J, with 17 bases in the middle. The CDR3 covers 16 residues. CDR3 DNA: TGCGCCAGCAGCCTGGGGGGGGCGGGGGCGAACACTGAAGCTTTCTTT. This codes for CASSLGGAGANTEAFF.

This clonotype occurred many times. The chain links TRBV20-1 to TRBJ2-1, with 9 bases identical to TRBD2. With V trimmed by 3 bases and J by 3 bases, 6 bases remained unmatched. The CDR3 spans 15 residues. Germline V gene sequence: CDR1 DFQATT, CDR2 SNEGSKA (reference sequence). The CDR3 DNA reads as TGCAGTGCTAGCACAGTAGCGGGAGTCTACAATGAGCAGTTCTTC. Amino acid sequence: CSASTVAGVYNEQFF.

This clonotype was recorded many times. The chain recombines TRBV4-1 with TRBJ2-3, with 10 bases fitting TRBD2. Germline CDR1 reads MGHRA; CDR2 reads YSYEKL. Unmatched junction bases numbered 5, after V lost 1 base and J lost 4 bases. The CDR3 covers 16 residues. The CDR3 reads CASSQVPSGGADTQYF. The CDR3, as DNA: TGCGCCAGCAGCCAAGTACCTAGCGGGGGCGCAGATACGCAGTATTTT.

The sample holds many counts of this clonotype. The CDR3 is CASSLLSSEAFF. CDR3 DNA sequence: TGTGCCAGCAGCTTACTATCCAGTGAAGCTTTCTTT. This chain joins TRBV7-2 and TRBJ1-1; D ambiguous. Trimming shortened V by 2 bases and J by 7 bases, and 8 bases separated the two germline ends. This CDR3 comprises 12 residues. Germline V gene data show CDR1 as SGHTA and CDR2 as FQGNSA.

The chain couples TRBV19 to TRBJ1-6, with 8 bases that match TRBD1. Germline-derived CDR1 and CDR2 are LNHDA and SQIVND (reference sequence). Germline trimming cut 4 bases from V and 10 bases from J; bases unmatched to any gene: 12. The CDR3 is 16 amino acids. CDR3 sequence reads: CASSSTPGQESSPLHF. The CDR3 DNA sequence: TGTGCCAGTAGTAGCACTCCGGGACAGGAAAGCTCACCCCTCCACTTT.

The table lists this clonotype with many counts. This chain connects TRBV7-9 to TRBJ2-7; D is unclear. The CDR3 sequence is 13 residues long. Germline V gene sequence: CDR1 SEHNR, CDR2 FQNEAQ (reference sequence). Trimming left V 1 base short and J 3 bases short, with 7 bases between. CDR3 region: CASSLGGNYEQYF. CDR3 DNA: TGTGCCAGCAGCTTAGGTGGGAACTACGAGCAGTACTTC. The complete variable domain, with remaining parts taken from reference TRBV7-9 and TRBJ2-7, reads DTGVSQNPRHKITKRGQNVTFRCDPISEHNRLYWYRQTLGQGPEFLTYFQNEAQLEKSRLLSDRFSAERPKGSFSTLEIQRTEQGDSAMYLCASSLGGNYEQYFGPGTRLTVT.

The V and J genes are TRBV11-2 and TRBJ2-5; the match to TRBD1 covers 8 bases. The V gene end was trimmed by 7 bases and the J gene end by 5 bases; junction bases not matched to a gene: 9. Germline CDR1 is SGHAT and CDR2 is FQNNGV. The CDR3 runs 14 residues. CDR3 residues: CASTQDRVDETQYF. The CDR3 nucleotides read TGTGCCAGCACCCAGGACAGGGTTGACGAGACCCAGTACTTC.

This clonotype was counted only a few times. A read error may be the cause here, since a much bigger clone is one base away. The chain couples TRBV11-2 to TRBJ2-4; 13 bases are shared with TRBD2. The CDR3 covers 16 residues. The V gene's germline CDR1 is SGHAT and CDR2 FQNNGV. V lost 4 bases and J lost 8; bases outside the gene matches: 8. DNA of the CDR3: TGTGCCAGCAGCTCGCTCCAACTAGCGGGGGGGGACATTCAGTACTTC. Translating it yields CASSSLQLAGGDIQYF.

In its sample, this clonotype was seen many times. The rearrangement joins TRBV25-1 to TRBJ2-2, with 10 nucleotides matching TRBD1. The CDR3 is 15 amino acids. The germline CDR1 and CDR2 sequences are MGHDK and SYGVNS. Trimming took 2 bases from V and 3 from J; bases not matched to a gene: 0. This CDR3 reads CASSEGTGDTGELFF. The CDR3 bases are TGTGCCAGCAGTGAAGGGACAGGGGACACCGGGGAGCTGTTTTTT.

V gene TRBV18 combines with J gene TRBJ2-2, with D maybe TRBD2 (5 bases). Germline CDR1 reads KGHSH; CDR2 reads LQKENI. V lost 0 bases and J 3 bases, leaving 5 bases between the germline ends. CDR3 length: 14 residues. CDR3 loop: CASSPPRDTGELFF. The CDR3, as DNA: TGTGCCAGCTCACCACCGAGGGACACCGGGGAGCTGTTTTTT.

This clonotype was seen many times. V usage is TRBV28 and J usage is TRBJ2-7; D is uncertain. Germline assignment: CDR1 MDHEN and CDR2 SYDVKM. Trimming cost V 8 bases and J 3 bases, with 8 bases left between them. CDR3 length: 11 residues. CDR3 bases: TGTGCCAGCGCTGACCGCTACGAGCAGTACTTC. It encodes CASADRYEQYF.

This clonotype was recorded at least ten times. The chain has TRBV19 and TRBJ1-5, with a possible D match to TRBD1 (5 bases). V shed 4 bases and J shed 7 bases, with 26 bases lying between them. CDR3 length: 18 amino acids. In germline, CDR1 is LNHDA, CDR2 SQIVND (reference sequence). CDR3 protein: CASSTSRGRRGIAQPQHF. CDR3 sequence (DNA): TGTGCCAGTAGTACAAGCCGGGGCCGACGGGGAATAGCGCAGCCCCAGCATTTT.

The chain has TRBV27 and TRBJ1-2; TRBD1 might be the D (5 bases). The V and J ends lost 6 bases and 7 bases respectively, with 18 bases between them. CDR1 and CDR2 from the germline V gene are MNHEY and SMNVEV (reference sequence). This CDR3 comprises 14 residues. CDR3 loop: CASRPSGGVGGYTF. The CDR3 DNA reads as TGTGCCAGCAGACCCTCGGGGGGAGTGGGTGGCTACACCTTC.

As concerns this clonotype: Without the conserved terminal phenylalanine or tryptophan, this CDR3 likely stems from a read error. The chain joins TRBV20-1 to TRBJ2-1; D uncertain. The CDR3 has 15 residues. Germline lookup yields CDR1 DFQATT and CDR2 SNEGSKA (reference sequence). The CDR3 DNA reads TGCAGTGCCCCCGGGCGGATTAGCTCCTGCAATGAGCAGTTCTTA. It specifies CSAPGRISSCNEQFL.

V is TRBV19 and J is TRBJ2-1; the D is unclear. V was cut by 5 bases and J by 5 bases, with 10 bases left in between. In germline, CDR1 is LNHDA, CDR2 SQIVND (reference sequence). The CDR3 consists of 13 residues. The CDR3 DNA sequence: TGTGCCAGTAGTCCTCCATTCAACAATGAGCAGTTCTTC. Its protein product is CASSPPFNNEQFF.

In this sample, this clonotype turned up many times. The V call is TRBV12-3 or TRBV12-4, the J call TRBJ2-2; 8 bases map to TRBD1. V shed 10 bases and J 6 bases; nucleotides not matched to a gene: 7. This CDR3 is 13 amino acids long. The CDR3 nucleotides read TGTGCCATTTCCACAGGGGGACCCGGGGAGCTGTTTTTT. Its protein product is CAISTGGPGELFF.

This clonotype was seen a handful of times. Germline and junction disagree at one end, which may indicate a read error. CDR3 in amino acids: CASSFRGGETQYF. The CDR3 DNA follows: TGTGCCAGCAGCTTTAGGGGGGGAGAGACCCAATACTTC. The V and J genes are TRBV7-8 and TRBJ2-5, with TRBD2 as a possible D gene (7 bases). Germline V CDR1 and CDR2: SGHVS, FQNEAQ. This CDR3 spans 13 amino acids.

This clonotype appeared once. This chain joins TRBV20-1 and TRBJ2-1; TRBD2 matches at 10 bases. Germline V lookup: CDR1 DFQATT, CDR2 SNEGSKA (reference sequence). CDR3 length: 11 amino acids. V lost 5 bases and J lost 12; bases outside the gene matches: 4. CDR3 DNA sequence: TGCAGTGCTGTCCCTAGCGGGGGGCAGTTCTTC. It codes for CSAVPSGGQFF.

This clonotype was seen a handful of times. This sequence may be a read error, since a much larger clone differs from it by one base. The chain combines TRBV6-1 with TRBJ2-1; 9 nucleotides align to TRBD1. With V trimmed by 11 bases and J by 6 bases, 20 bases remained unmatched. There are 17 residues in the CDR3. Germline V gene data show CDR1 as MNHNS and CDR2 as SASEGT. The chain's CDR3 is CACNQRTGTGWGNEQFF. The CDR3 DNA is TGTGCCTGCAATCAAAGGACCGGGACAGGGTGGGGCAATGAGCAGTTCTTC.

This rearrangement joins TRBV5-6 to TRBJ1-3; no reliable D call. With 1 base removed from V and 0 bases from J, the gap between germline ends came to 8 bases. CDR3 length: 15 amino acids. CDR1 is SGHDT, CDR2 YYEEEE, per germline. CDR3: CASSLFLVSGNTIYF. CDR3 DNA: TGTGCCAGCAGCTTGTTCCTGGTCTCTGGAAACACCATATATTTT. The complete variable domain, with remaining parts taken from reference TRBV5-6 and TRBJ1-3, reads DAGVTQSPTHLIKTRGQQVTLRCSPKSGHDTVSWYQQALGQGPQFIFQYYEEEERQRGNFPDRFSGHQFPNYSSELNVNALLLGDSALYLCASSLFLVSGNTIYFGEGSWLTVV.

The chain carries TRBV6-6 and TRBJ1-1, with D hard to call. V was clipped by 6 bases and J by 1 base, with 0 bases between them. This CDR3 region has 10 residues. Germline loops: CDR1 MNHNY, CDR2 SVGAGI (reference sequence). The CDR3 nucleotides read TGTGCCAGCAGGAACACTGAAGCTTTCTTT. The encoded protein is CASRNTEAFF.

There are many counts of this clonotype. J is TRBJ2-3 and V is TRBV5-6; no firm D call. The CDR3 runs 13 residues. Germline V gene data show CDR1 as SGHDT and CDR2 as YYEEEE. V was pared by 2 bases and J by 8 bases, with 12 bases between. CDR3 residues: CASSFPGKPTQYF. CDR3 bases: TGTGCCAGCAGCTTCCCTGGAAAACCTACGCAGTATTTT.